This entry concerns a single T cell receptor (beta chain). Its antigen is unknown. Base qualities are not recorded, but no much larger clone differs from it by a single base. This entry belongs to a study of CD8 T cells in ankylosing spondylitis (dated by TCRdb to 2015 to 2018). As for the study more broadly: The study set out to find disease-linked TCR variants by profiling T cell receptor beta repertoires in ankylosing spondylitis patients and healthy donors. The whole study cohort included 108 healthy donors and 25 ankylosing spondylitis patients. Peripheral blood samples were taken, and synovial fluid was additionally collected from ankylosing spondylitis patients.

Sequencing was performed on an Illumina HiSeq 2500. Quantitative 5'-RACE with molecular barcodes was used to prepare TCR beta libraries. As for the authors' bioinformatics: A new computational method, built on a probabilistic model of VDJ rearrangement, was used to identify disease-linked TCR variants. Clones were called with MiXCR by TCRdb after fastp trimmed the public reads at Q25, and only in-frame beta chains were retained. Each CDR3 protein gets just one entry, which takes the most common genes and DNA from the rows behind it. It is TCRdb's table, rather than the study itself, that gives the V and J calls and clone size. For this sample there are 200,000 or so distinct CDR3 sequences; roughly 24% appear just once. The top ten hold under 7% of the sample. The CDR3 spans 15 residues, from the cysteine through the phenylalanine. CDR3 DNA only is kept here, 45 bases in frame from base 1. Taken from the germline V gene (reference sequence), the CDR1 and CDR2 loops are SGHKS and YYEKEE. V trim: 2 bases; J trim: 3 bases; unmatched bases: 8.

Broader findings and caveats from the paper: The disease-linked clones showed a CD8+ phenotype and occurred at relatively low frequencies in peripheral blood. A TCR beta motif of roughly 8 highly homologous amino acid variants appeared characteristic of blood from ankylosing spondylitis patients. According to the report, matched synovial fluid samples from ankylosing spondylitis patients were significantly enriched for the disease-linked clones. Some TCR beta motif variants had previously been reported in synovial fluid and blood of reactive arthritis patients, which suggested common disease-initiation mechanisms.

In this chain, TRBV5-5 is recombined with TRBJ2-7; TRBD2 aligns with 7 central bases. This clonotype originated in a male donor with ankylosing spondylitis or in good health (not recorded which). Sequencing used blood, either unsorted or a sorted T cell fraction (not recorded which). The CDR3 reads CASSFGGGPIYEQYF. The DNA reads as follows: TGTGCCAGCAGCTTCGGCGGGGGACCAATCTACGAGCAGTACTTC. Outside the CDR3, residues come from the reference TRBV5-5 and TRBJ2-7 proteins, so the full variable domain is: DAGVTQSPTHLIKTRGQQVTLRCSPISGHKSVSWYQQVLGQGPQFIFQYYEKEERGRGNFPDRFSARQFPNYSSELNVNALLLGDSALYLCASSFGGGPIYEQYFGPGTRLTVT.